Listed below are T cell receptor beta chains from one sample, sequenced in a study of CD8+CD57+ T cells in acquired aplastic anemia. TCRdb called the reads again in MiXCR, with one record for every CDR3 protein. Among around 200,000 distinct CDR3 sequences listed, roughly 55% were seen once. Source material: sorted CD4+, CD8+, or CD8+CD57+ T cells (not recorded which) from PBMCs. These receptors were collected from a human donor in good health. CDR3s include the opening cysteine and the closing phenylalanine or tryptophan. A D gene is named only where the DNA matches it firmly. Expanded clones are given a class, and other clones once, few, many or no size at all.

. | TRBJ2-7 | TRBV5-1 | . | CASRLGYRPVEQYF | TGCGCCAGCAGGTTAGGCTACAGACCAGTCGAGCAGTACTTC
. | TRBJ2-3 | TRBV29-1 | TRBD2 | CSVARAGGSTDTQYF | TGCAGCGTTGCCCGAGCGGGAGGAAGCACAGATACGCAGTATTTT
. | TRBJ1-1 | TRBV7-9 | . | CASSLAHLGNTEAFF | TGTGCCAGCAGCTTAGCGCATTTGGGTAACACTGAAGCTTTCTTT
. | TRBJ2-1 | TRBV9 | TRBD2 | CAGSVGLGVGNEQSF | TGTGCCGGCAGCGTAGGACTAGGGGTTGGGAATGAGCAGTCCTTC
. | TRBJ1-1 | TRBV19 | . | CASSIEPRQNTEAFF | TGTGCCAGTAGTATTGAGCCCAGACAGAACACTGAAGCTTTCTTT
. | TRBJ2-6 | TRBV2 | . | CASSEDSYFSGANVLTF | TGTGCCAGCAGTGAAGACAGCTATTTCTCTGGGGCCAACGTCCTGACTTTC
once | TRBJ2-1 | TRBV20-1 | . | CSAARWKGGDEQFF | TGCAGTGCTGCCCGTTGGAAAGGGGGAGATGAGCAGTTCTTC
. | TRBJ1-2 | TRBV15 | . | CATSRQRRDPNYGYTF | TGTGCCACCAGCAGACAGAGGAGGGACCCTAACTATGGCTACACCTTC
. | TRBJ2-5 | TRBV20-1 | TRBD2 | CSARVLAGETQYF | TGCAGTGCTAGAGTACTAGCGGGAGAGACCCAGTACTTC
many | TRBJ2-7 | TRBV9 | TRBD1 | CASSANSGTGSSEQYF | TGTGCCAGCAGCGCAAACTCCGGGACAGGGTCGAGCGAGCAGTACTTC
. | TRBJ1-2 | TRBV6-2/TRBV6-3 | . | CASRMTGNYGYTF | TGTGCCAGCAGGATGACAGGCAACTATGGCTACACCTTC
. | TRBJ1-5 | TRBV7-9 | . | CASSLAKGVDQPQHF | TGTGCCAGCAGCTTAGCTAAGGGGGTAGATCAGCCCCAGCATTTT
. | TRBJ1-1 | TRBV28 | . | CASSLKFLMNTEAFF | TGTGCCAGCAGTTTAAAATTTCTCATGAACACTGAAGCTTTCTTT
many | TRBJ2-5 | TRBV20-1 | . | CSARDWQQKETQYF | TGCAGTGCTCGTGATTGGCAACAAAAAGAGACCCAGTACTTC
. | TRBJ1-5 | TRBV24-1 | . | CATMEGGGNQPQHF | TGTGCCACCATGGAAGGGGGGGGGAATCAGCCCCAGCATTTT
. | TRBJ2-1 | TRBV10-3 | TRBD1 | CAIRGTDSYNEQFF | TGTGCCATCAGAGGGACAGACTCCTACAATGAGCAGTTCTTC
. | TRBJ2-6 | TRBV10-2 | . | CASSGDRPGANVLTF | TGCGCCAGCAGTGGGGACCGTCCTGGGGCCAACGTCCTGACTTTC
. | TRBJ2-7 | TRBV9 | TRBD2 | CASSVSPSGATYEQYF | TGTGCCAGCAGCGTAAGCCCTAGCGGGGCAACCTACGAGCAGTACTTC
. | TRBJ2-5 | TRBV20-1 | TRBD1 | CSAPGQGLGTQYF | TGCAGTGCCCCGGGACAGGGGTTGGGGACCCAGTACTTC
. | TRBJ1-2 | TRBV2 | . | CASSLLYGYTF | TGTGCCAGCAGCCTCCTTTATGGCTACACCTTC
. | TRBJ1-5 | TRBV29-1 | . | CSVEGGRTYSQPQHF | TGCAGCGTTGAAGGGGGGCGGACCTACTCTCAGCCCCAGCATTTT
few | TRBJ1-6 | TRBV15 | . | CATSRDPGGGSPLHF | TGTGCCACCAGCAGAGATCCTGGGGGAGGTTCACCCCTCCACTTT
. | TRBJ1-1 | TRBV20-1 | TRBD1 | CSARATGTANTEAFF | TGCAGTGCTAGGGCAACCGGGACAGCGAACACTGAAGCTTTCTTT
. | TRBJ1-1 | TRBV29-1 | TRBD1 | CSVGTGVNTEAFF | TGCAGCGTTGGGACAGGGGTCAACACTGAAGCTTTCTTT
once | TRBJ2-7 | TRBV7-9 | . | CASSQADSSSYEQYF | TGCGCCAGCAGCCAGGCCGACAGCAGCTCCTACGAGCAGTACTTC
. | TRBJ2-1 | TRBV25-1 | . | CASSLSSPWGGAIHEQFF | TGTGCCAGCAGTTTATCCTCTCCTTGGGGGGGGGCCATCCATGAGCAGTTCTTC
. | TRBJ1-1 | TRBV12-3/TRBV12-4 | TRBD1 | CASIPTGGDWTEAFF | TGTGCCAGCATTCCGACAGGGGGCGATTGGACTGAAGCTTTCTTT
. | TRBJ2-7 | TRBV12-3/TRBV12-4 | TRBD2 | CASSLVGGTEQYF | TGTGCCAGCAGTTTAGTGGGAGGGACTGAGCAGTACTTC
. | TRBJ1-2 | TRBV7-3 | TRBD1 | CASSLTPGQGNYGYTF | TGTGCCAGCAGCCTCACCCCGGGACAGGGAAACTATGGCTACACCTTC
few | TRBJ2-1 | TRBV2 | . | CASTVATNEQFF | TGTGCCAGCACCGTGGCTACCAATGAGCAGTTCTTC
. | TRBJ2-3 | TRBV7-3 | . | CASSLYPDPLGTQYF | TGTGCCAGCAGCTTATACCCGGACCCACTAGGTACGCAGTATTTT
many | TRBJ1-6 | TRBV12-3/TRBV12-4 | TRBD1 | CASTLTGVDSPLHF | TGTGCCAGCACCTTGACAGGGGTTGATTCACCCCTCCACTTT
. | TRBJ2-3 | TRBV29-1 | . | CSVEDTQYF | TGCAGCGTTGAAGATACGCAGTATTTT
. | TRBJ2-7 | TRBV7-4 | . | CASSFRRETYEQYF | TGTGCCAGCAGCTTTCGTCGGGAAACCTACGAGCAGTACTTC
once | TRBJ2-7 | TRBV19 | TRBD1 | CASRSPGTGTYEQYF | TGTGCCAGTAGATCCCCGGGGACAGGGACCTACGAGCAGTACTTC
. | TRBJ1-5 | TRBV2 | . | CASSEGWAGPGYEHF | TGTGCCAGCAGTGAAGGGTGGGCAGGGCCTGGCTACGAGCATTTT
many | TRBJ2-3 | TRBV2 | TRBD2 | CASSGRRAVTDTQYF | TGTGCCAGTAGCGGGAGGCGGGCGGTCACAGATACGCAGTATTTT
. | TRBJ1-4 | TRBV7-2 | . | CASSLGSVDEKLFF | TGTGCCAGCAGCTTAGGCTCGGTTGACGAAAAACTGTTTTTT
. | TRBJ2-7 | TRBV2 | . | CASNLGYEQYF | TGTGCCAGCAACCTTGGCTACGAGCAGTACTTC
. | TRBJ2-3 | TRBV12-3/TRBV12-4 | TRBD2 | CASTPADSGGAGDTQYF | TGTGCCAGCACCCCAGCGGATAGCGGGGGGGCCGGAGATACGCAGTATTTT
. | TRBJ2-6 | TRBV7-9 | . | CASSRAGGSGANVLTF | TGTGCCAGCAGCCGCGCCGGGGGCTCTGGGGCCAACGTCCTGACTTTC
. | TRBJ2-7 | TRBV2 | TRBD1 | CASSDYGTEISSYEQYF | TGTGCCAGCAGCGATTACGGGACAGAAATTAGCTCCTACGAGCAGTACTTC
. | TRBJ2-2 | TRBV10-3 | TRBD2 | CAISDLIGGKTGELFF | TGTGCCATCAGTGACTTAATCGGGGGGAAAACCGGGGAGCTGTTTTTT
. | TRBJ2-7 | TRBV10-3 | TRBD1 | CAIKPQGATYEQYF | TGTGCCATCAAGCCACAGGGGGCCACCTACGAGCAGTACTTC
once | TRBJ1-2 | TRBV7-2 | . | CASSLIAGGAAGYTF | TGTGCCAGCAGCTTAATTGCGGGGGGGGCAGCTGGCTACACCTTC
. | TRBJ2-7 | TRBV24-1 | . | CATSEAAGTYEQYF | TGTGCCACCAGCGAGGCGGCTGGAACCTACGAGCAGTACTTC
. | TRBJ2-7 | TRBV5-1 | TRBD1 | CASSLDRGLQYF | TGCGCCAGCAGCTTGGACAGGGGGTTGCAGTACTTC
. | TRBJ2-7 | TRBV6-5 | . | CASRRGSGSEQYF | TGTGCCAGCCGTCGGGGGTCGGGGAGCGAGCAGTACTTC
. | TRBJ2-7 | TRBV5-1 | TRBD1 | CASSRGQGGAYEQYF | TGCGCCAGCAGCCGGGGACAGGGAGGAGCCTACGAGCAGTACTTC
many | TRBJ2-1 | TRBV4-3 | TRBD2 | CASRTSDSYNEQFF | TGCGCCAGCAGGACTAGCGATTCCTACAATGAGCAGTTCTTC
. | TRBJ1-2 | TRBV7-3 | . | CASSSDGDYGYTF | TGTGCCAGCAGCTCCGACGGGGACTATGGCTACACCTTC
. | TRBJ1-2 | TRBV20-1 | TRBD1 | CSARGGQGDTF | TGCAGTGCGAGAGGGGGACAGGGGGACACCTTC
. | TRBJ2-3 | TRBV2 | TRBD2 | CASSEAWTGGQDTQYF | TGTGCCAGCAGTGAAGCGTGGACGGGGGGGCAAGATACGCAGTATTTT
. | TRBJ2-1 | TRBV7-6 | TRBD2 | CASSLGGGINEQFF | TGTGCCAGCAGCTTAGGCGGGGGTATCAATGAGCAGTTCTTC